This T cell receptor (beta chain) was sequenced for a study of memory CD4+ T cells and cytomegalovirus serostatus. The wider study: Donors were healthy Belgian adults, several CMV seropositive and about two dozen seronegative. Study outcomes and limitations: About 40% of the roughly 150 known CMV-associated TCRbeta sequences appeared in CD4+ memory.

Measured with immunoSEQ multiplex PCR; TCRdb has only the in-frame clones, and not every one. Of around 76,000 clones in the sample, 78% were seen once. As regards this clone: Its specificity is unknown.

Single viable CD3+CD4+CD8-CD45RO+ cells were sorted as the memory CD4+ T cells. Positive selection with CD4 microbeads enriched total CD4+ T cells. V was clipped by 1 base and J by 4 bases, with 4 bases between them. The CDR3 runs to 13 residues. Germline CDR1 is LNHDA and CDR2 is SQIVND (reference sequence). The sequencing input was memory CD4+ T cells from blood. The chain couples TRBV19 to TRBJ1-4; D remains unclear. The TCR sequence derives from an adult in good health and CMV-seropositive. This CDR3 reads CASSIGLNEKLFF. The CDR3 DNA sequence: TGTGCCAGTAGTATAGGACTTAATGAAAAACTGTTTTTT.